This T cell receptor beta chain was identified in a study of shared clonotypes between healthy human individuals. For the study at large: The people who gave samples were a couple of women and a few men aged 18 to 49.

To note about this clone: This specimen includes other DNA sequences encoding the same CDR3.

Germline CDR1 is LNHDA and CDR2 is SQIVND (reference sequence). The CDR3 has 13 amino acids. V dropped 1 base and J dropped 7 bases, with 8 bases sitting between them. The protocol was immunoSEQ multiplex PCR, while the TCRdb copy is restricted to in-frame clones and leaves out a portion. The sample carries some 500,000 clones, 90% to 97% recorded once. V and J are TRBV19 and TRBJ1-5; D gene unclear. The source material was naive CD4+ T cells sorted from blood. Sample subset: CD45RA+ positively selected. The origin of this receptor is a woman aged 30 to 39 in good health. CDR3 loop: CASSIASNQPQHF. DNA of the CDR3: TGTGCCAGTAGTATAGCGTCTAACCAGCCCCAGCATTTT.